One sample yielded the 14 T cell receptor beta chains listed below, sequenced in a study of shared clonotypes between healthy human individuals. Sequenced by immunoSEQ multiplex PCR; TCRdb stores in-frame clones only, minus some. Of some 1.5 million clones in the sample, approximately 96% were seen once. The sample consisted of naive CD4+ T cells sorted from blood. The subset here: CD45RA+ positively selected. The receptors here all came from a man younger than 45 in good health.

The V gene is TRBV25-1, the J gene TRBJ1-3; D is unclear. The germline V gene has CDR1 MGHDK and CDR2 SYGVNS. The CDR3 runs 15 residues. Trimming pared 0 bases from V and 0 bases from J, leaving 6 bases between. CDR3 in DNA: TGTGCCAGCAGTGAATACGGCCGCTCTGGAAACACCATATATTTT. Protein product: CASSEYGRSGNTIYF.

The J gene is TRBJ2-2, the V gene TRBV5-1; D call uncertain. The germline V gene encodes CDR1 SGHRS and CDR2 YFSETQ. The CDR3 has 13 amino acids. The V gene lost 7 bases and the J gene lost 1 base, with 8 bases spanning the gap. CDR3 residues: CASLRVNTGELFF. The CDR3 DNA reads TGCGCCAGCCTCCGAGTGAACACCGGGGAGCTGTTTTTT. Drawing the rest from reference TRBV5-1 and TRBJ2-2, the complete variable domain is KAGVTQTPRYLIKTRGQQVTLSCSPISGHRSVSWYQQTPGQGLQFLFEYFSETQRNKGNFPGRFSGRQFSNSRSEMNVSTLELGDSALYLCASLRVNTGELFFGEGSRLTVL.

This clone was recorded only once. As DNA, the CDR3 is TGCGCCAGCAGCCAAGATTGGGGCGGACAGGGTGCTGGAAACACCATATATTTT. Amino acid sequence: CASSQDWGGQGAGNTIYF. This chain joins TRBV4-3 and TRBJ1-3, with 8 bases aligning to TRBD1. Per germline, CDR1 LGHNA and CDR2 YSLEER. The length of the CDR3 is 18 residues. V was clipped by 0 bases and J by 2 bases; unmatched bases: 9.

This rearrangement joins TRBV5-6 to TRBJ2-3, with D uncertain. This CDR3 spans 14 amino acids. V was shortened by 5 bases and J by 7 bases, with 17 bases between the two germline ends. Germline lookup yields CDR1 SGHDT and CDR2 YYEEEE. The CDR3 protein is CASSMASELNTQYF. The CDR3 DNA follows: TGTGCCAGCAGTATGGCGAGCGAGCTGAATACGCAGTATTTT.

The chain employs TRBV7-8 and TRBJ2-1; tentative D call: TRBD1 (6 bases). V was cut by 5 bases and J by 8 bases, with 19 bases left in between. From germline, CDR1 is SGHVS and CDR2 FQNEAQ. The CDR3 sequence is 15 residues long. CDR3 residues: CASSKQGPVRHEQFF. The CDR3 nucleotides are TGTGCCAGCAGCAAACAGGGTCCCGTGAGGCATGAGCAGTTCTTC.

About this clone: Other DNA sequences in this sample translate to the same CDR3. V usage is TRBV18 and J usage is TRBJ1-5; D is unclear. This CDR3 comprises 14 residues. V lost 6 bases and J lost 4, with 13 bases in between. CDR1 and CDR2 from the germline V gene are KGHSH and LQKENI. The CDR3 protein is CASSPYKGNQPQHF. In DNA form, the CDR3 reads TGTGCCAGCTCCCCTTATAAAGGGAATCAGCCCCAGCATTTT.

The chain employs TRBV11-3 and TRBJ2-7; D is unresolved. Germline loops: CDR1 SGHNT, CDR2 YENEEA. Trimming removed 5 bases from V and 5 bases from J, with 10 bases in between. The CDR3 consists of 12 residues. The CDR3 nucleotides read TGTGCCAGCAGCCCCAACAAGGACGAGCAGTACTTC. This codes for CASSPNKDEQYF.

CDR3 DNA: TGTGCCAGCAGCCCTCACACCCAACCCGGGGAGCTGTTTTTT. It translates to CASSPHTQPGELFF. V gene TRBV9 combines with J gene TRBJ2-2, with D unresolved. V was clipped by 4 bases and J by 6 bases, with 13 bases between them. Germline lookup yields CDR1 SGDLS and CDR2 YYNGEE. This CDR3 is built from 14 residues.

The rearrangement uses TRBV27 and TRBJ2-3, with 10 bases matching TRBD2. Germline V CDR1 and CDR2: MNHEY, SMNVEV (reference sequence). V shed 7 bases and J 2 bases; nucleotides not matched to a gene: 21. This CDR3 is 20 amino acids long. CDR3 sequence: CASTALSGRSRVGITDTQYF. The CDR3 DNA reads TGTGCCAGCACCGCACTTAGCGGGAGGTCCCGAGTGGGAATCACAGATACGCAGTATTTT.

The rearrangement uses TRBV5-1 and TRBJ2-2; D remains ambiguous. This CDR3 has 15 amino acids. Germline CDR1 reads SGHRS; CDR2 reads YFSETQ. Trimming removed 0 bases from V and 6 bases from J, with 12 bases in between. The chain's CDR3 is CASSLGQNRAGELFF. CDR3 nucleotide sequence: TGCGCCAGCAGCTTGGGTCAGAATAGGGCCGGGGAGCTGTTTTTT. The variable domain in full, completed from reference TRBV5-1 and TRBJ2-2, reads KAGVTQTPRYLIKTRGQQVTLSCSPISGHRSVSWYQQTPGQGLQFLFEYFSETQRNKGNFPGRFSGRQFSNSRSEMNVSTLELGDSALYLCASSLGQNRAGELFFGEGSRLTVL.

The V and J genes are TRBV5-1 and TRBJ2-7; 14 nucleotides agree with TRBD2. CDR3 length equals 17 residues. The V and J ends lost 4 bases and 2 bases, in that order; junction bases with no gene match: 8. Germline loops: CDR1 SGHRS, CDR2 YFSETQ. The CDR3 DNA reads TGCGCCAGCAGCCTCGGGACTAGCGGGAGCCAACCCTACGAGCAGTACTTC. Its translation is CASSLGTSGSQPYEQYF.

J is TRBJ2-5 and V is TRBV5-6; tentative D call: TRBD2 (6 bases). Germline V gene lookup returns CDR1 SGHDT and CDR2 YYEEEE. Trimming pared 6 bases from V and 1 base from J, leaving 19 bases between. The CDR3 consists of 16 residues. The CDR3 spells CASTPGGHHLQETQYF. The CDR3 nucleotides read TGTGCCAGCACCCCCGGGGGTCACCATCTCCAAGAGACCCAGTACTTC.

The rearrangement uses TRBV4-1 and TRBJ1-2, with D perhaps TRBD1 (6 bases). Trimming left V 4 bases short and J 8 bases short, with 20 bases between. Germline values: CDR1 MGHRA, CDR2 YSYEKL. The CDR3 totals 15 residues. The CDR3 sequence: CASSPIGRGLVGYTF. CDR3 coding DNA: TGCGCCAGCAGCCCCATTGGGCGGGGGCTCGTAGGCTACACCTTC.

The chain combines TRBV5-1 with TRBJ2-5; 9 bases map to TRBD2. CDR1 is SGHRS and CDR2 is YFSETQ in the germline V gene. The CDR3 is 16 residues long. Trimming at V came to 2 bases and at J to 5 bases, leaving 10 bases not matched to a gene. The CDR3: CASSFMREGSVETQYF. For the CDR3, the DNA is TGCGCCAGCAGCTTCATGCGGGAGGGCAGTGTTGAGACCCAGTACTTC.